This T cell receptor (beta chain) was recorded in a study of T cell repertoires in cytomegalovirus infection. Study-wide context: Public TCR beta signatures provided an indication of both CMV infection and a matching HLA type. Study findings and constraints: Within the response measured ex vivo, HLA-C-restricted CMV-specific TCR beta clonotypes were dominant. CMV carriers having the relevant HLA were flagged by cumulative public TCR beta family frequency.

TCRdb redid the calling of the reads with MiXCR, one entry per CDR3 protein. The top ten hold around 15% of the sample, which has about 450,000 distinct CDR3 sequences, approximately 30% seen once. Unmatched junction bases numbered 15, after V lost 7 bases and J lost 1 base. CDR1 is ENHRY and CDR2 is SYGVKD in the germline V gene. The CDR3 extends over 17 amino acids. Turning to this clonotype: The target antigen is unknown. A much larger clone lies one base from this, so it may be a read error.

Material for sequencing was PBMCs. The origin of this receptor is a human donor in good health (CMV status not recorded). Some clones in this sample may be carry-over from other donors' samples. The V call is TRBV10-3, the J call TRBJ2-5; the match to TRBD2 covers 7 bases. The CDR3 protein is CAITDDGKAGSQETQYF. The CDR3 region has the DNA TGTGCCATCACCGACGACGGAAAAGCGGGGTCCCAAGAGACCCAGTACTTC.